Each of the 9 T cell receptor beta chains below was sequenced from the same sample in a study of blood T cell repertoires in COVID-19. The method was immunoSEQ multiplex PCR; TCRdb's version includes in-frame clones alone and lacks a portion of them. This sample has roughly 4,900 clones; roughly 70% occur once, and the top ten carry 37%. Sequencing input: peripheral blood. All receptors derive from a human donor in a cohort sampled during active COVID-19.

The chain uses TRBV2 and TRBJ1-2, with D uncertain. Between the trimmed V and J ends, which lost 11 bases and 4 bases, there was a span of 17 bases. This CDR3 contains 13 residues. From germline, CDR1 is SNHLY and CDR2 FYNNEI. The CDR3 region is CASLPGISYGYTF. The DNA of the CDR3 is TGTGCCTCACTCCCCGGTATAAGCTATGGCTACACCTTC.

The gene calls are TRBV5-1 and TRBJ1-6, with 9 bases matching TRBD1. Losses at the gene ends were 5 bases for V and 9 bases for J; bases not matched to a gene: 9. This CDR3 is built from 15 residues. The V gene's germline CDR1 is SGHRS and CDR2 YFSETQ. The CDR3 is CASSLMGQGTSPLHF. CDR3 nucleotide sequence: TGCGCCAGCAGTCTGATGGGACAGGGCACTTCACCCCTCCACTTT.

The chain carries TRBV13 and TRBJ2-3; the D gene is possibly TRBD2 (5 bases). Trimming removed 6 bases at V and 4 bases at J, with 14 bases between. Germline assignment: CDR1 PRHDT and CDR2 FYEKMQ (reference sequence). The CDR3 has 14 amino acids. CDR3 DNA sequence: TGTGCCAGCAGGAGGGAAATCATTGCAGATACGCAGTATTTT. It codes for CASRREIIADTQYF.

This chain joins TRBV2 and TRBJ1-5; D unclear. Per the germline V gene, CDR1 is SNHLY and CDR2 is FYNNEI. This CDR3 has 17 residues. Trimming took 6 bases from V and 0 from J, leaving 18 bases between them. CDR3 nucleotides: TGTGCCAGCAGCCTCGGAAGGGAGGGCTATAGCAATCAGCCCCAGCATTTT. Translating gives CASSLGREGYSNQPQHF.

This clone was observed once. The CDR3 loop is CASSLHNSYNSPLHF. CDR3 sequence (DNA): TGTGCCAGCAGTCTCCACAACTCCTATAATTCACCCCTCCACTTT. This chain links TRBV27 with TRBJ1-6, with D unclear. Trimming shortened V by 5 bases and J by 0 bases, and 8 bases separated the two germline ends. This CDR3 comprises 15 residues. CDR1 is MNHEY and CDR2 is SMNVEV in the germline V gene (reference sequence).

The chain is built from TRBV4-1 and TRBJ2-1; 10 nucleotides line up with TRBD2. From germline, CDR1 is MGHRA and CDR2 YSYEKL. This CDR3 has 17 amino acids. With V trimmed by 0 bases and J by 7 bases, 9 bases remained unmatched. CDR3 nucleotide sequence: TGCGCCAGCAGCCAAGATTGGGGGCTAGCGGGGGTGAATGAGCAGTTCTTC. It codes for CASSQDWGLAGVNEQFF.

This clone was detected only a few times. The chain is built from TRBV14 and TRBJ1-2, with 9 positions matching TRBD1. The V gene end was trimmed by 1 base and the J gene end by 4 bases; junction bases not matched to a gene: 7. Germline V CDR1 and CDR2: SGHDN, FVKESK. This CDR3 is built from 16 residues. The CDR3 DNA is TGTGCCAGCAGCCAAGCTGGACAGGGGCTTTCCTATGGCTACACCTTC. It specifies CASSQAGQGLSYGYTF.

The chain joins TRBV5-1 to TRBJ1-6; tentatively, D is TRBD1 (6 bases). The CDR3 runs to 16 residues. Germline CDR1 reads SGHRS; CDR2 reads YFSETQ. The V end was cut by 0 bases, the J end by 5 bases, with 12 bases between. In DNA form, the CDR3 reads TGCGCCAGCAGCTTGGGGCCCCAGGGGAATAATTCACCCCTCCACTTT. This codes for CASSLGPQGNNSPLHF.

The rearrangement joins TRBV7-2 to TRBJ1-1; the D is unclear. Germline lookup yields CDR1 SGHTA and CDR2 FQGNSA. The CDR3 runs 14 residues. Trimming took off 8 bases at V and 0 bases at J, with 13 bases between the two ends. Here the CDR3 reads CASAGSAVNTEAFF. The CDR3 coding sequence is TGTGCCAGCGCAGGATCAGCGGTGAACACTGAAGCTTTCTTT.